Below, one TCR beta chain is given with its context. Authors' processing steps: Reference gene primer amplification gave estimated nucleated cell counts. This table comes from immunoSEQ multiplex PCR, and its TCRdb copy is limited to in-frame clones, with some not included. V, J and clone size reflect that table, while D and trimming were determined from the DNA. The table has roughly 700,000 clones, over 80% seen once. This entry is derived from a study of blood T cell repertoires in COVID-19. Study context: From the United States, Italy and Spain came samples of acute and convalescent COVID-19. In each case, the material was cDNA or gDNA derived from T cells, B-cell-depleted T cells, or PBMCs.

The CDR3 length is 16 residues. The ends lost 4 bases at V and 6 bases at J; junction bases unmatched: 5. The germline CDR1 and CDR2 sequences are MGHRA and YSYEKL. V and J are TRBV4-1 and TRBJ2-3; 15 nucleotides line up with TRBD2. This receptor was obtained from a young woman with acute or convalescent COVID-19. Sequenced input: peripheral blood. The CDR3 reads CASSPRTSGGADTQYF. CDR3 coding DNA: TGCGCCAGCAGCCCGAGGACTAGCGGGGGGGCTGATACGCAGTATTTT.